Presented here are 32 T cell receptor beta chains from one specimen sequenced in a study of cytomegalovirus exposure and HLA in healthy donors. The PCR used 60 Vbeta and 13 Jbeta primers. Some clones are missing from TCRdb's copy, which holds only in-frame ones; the method was immunoSEQ multiplex PCR. Its clone listing holds 56,000 or so clones. The material sequenced was PBMCs. Receptor source: a female donor in good health and CMV-seronegative.

The chain uses TRBV18 and TRBJ2-2, with 7 positions matching TRBD1. Looked up from germline, CDR1 is KGHSH and CDR2 is LQKENI. Trimming at V came to 0 bases and at J to 7 bases, leaving 8 bases not matched to a gene. The CDR3 has 16 amino acids. CDR3 coding DNA: TGTGCCAGCTCACCACCAACGACAGGGCTAAGCGGGGAGCTGTTTTTT. Its translation: CASSPPTTGLSGELFF.

The V call is TRBV5-1, the J call TRBJ2-3, with D possibly being TRBD2 (5 bases). CDR1 is SGHRS and CDR2 is YFSETQ in the germline V gene. Trimming took off 0 bases at V and 4 bases at J, with 9 bases between the two ends. This CDR3 spans 14 amino acids. CDR3 coding DNA: TGCGCCAGCAGCTTGGGAGGGCGGTCAGATACGCAGTATTTT. It encodes CASSLGGRSDTQYF.

This chain connects TRBV7-8 to TRBJ1-2; a possible D gene is TRBD1 (5 bases). The CDR3 totals 13 residues. The germline CDR1 and CDR2 sequences are SGHVS and FQNEAQ. The V and J ends lost 5 bases and 8 bases respectively, with 15 bases between them. The CDR3 protein is CASSLRPGPGYTF. DNA for the CDR3: TGTGCCAGCAGCCTCCGGCCAGGGCCGGGCTACACCTTC.

The CDR3 sequence is CASSVRENTEAFF. The CDR3 bases are TGCGCCAGCAGCGTCCGGGAGAACACTGAAGCTTTCTTT. The genes are TRBV5-1 and TRBJ1-1; D is uncertain. Germline-derived CDR1 and CDR2 are SGHRS and YFSETQ. The V and J ends lost 4 bases and 1 base respectively, with 8 bases between them. The CDR3 is made up of 13 amino acids.

The chain combines TRBV10-3 with TRBJ2-7; 9 bases agree with TRBD1. CDR1 ENHRY and CDR2 SYGVKD come from the germline V gene. With V trimmed by 5 bases and J by 5 bases, 7 bases remained unmatched. The CDR3 is 14 amino acids. CDR3 residues: CAISTGTGRHEQYF. CDR3 bases: TGTGCCATCAGTACCGGGACAGGGAGACACGAGCAGTACTTC.

The chain joins TRBV9 to TRBJ2-2, with 8 bases matching TRBD2. The CDR3 totals 14 residues. Germline CDR1 and CDR2: SGDLS and YYNGEE. Losses at the gene ends were 5 bases for V and 3 bases for J; bases not matched to a gene: 3. The CDR3 DNA sequence: TGTGCCAGCAGTCGGGGGGGAGACACCGGGGAGCTGTTTTTT. Translated, it gives CASSRGGDTGELFF.

The chain uses TRBV11-3 and TRBJ1-2; a weak D match, TRBD1 (6 bases). The CDR3 totals 12 residues. Trimming removed 4 bases at V and 7 bases at J, with 10 bases between. The germline gives CDR1 SGHNT, CDR2 YENEEA. In nucleotides, the CDR3 is TGTGCCAGCAGCTGGGGGCTGCGTGGCTACACCTTC. It translates to CASSWGLRGYTF.

The J gene is TRBJ2-7, the V gene TRBV30, with a weak D call TRBD2 (5 bases). The V end was cut by 6 bases, the J end by 2 bases, with 11 bases between. Germline-derived CDR1 and CDR2 are GTSNPN and SVGIG (reference sequence). CDR3 length equals 12 residues. The CDR3: CACKGEAYEQYF. The DNA for the CDR3 is TGTGCCTGCAAGGGAGAGGCCTACGAGCAGTACTTC.

The chain links TRBV6-6 to TRBJ1-6, with D perhaps matching TRBD1 (5 bases). Deletions cut 3 bases from V and 8 bases from J, with 14 bases between. This CDR3 spans 15 amino acids. Germline loops: CDR1 MNHNY, CDR2 SVGAGI (reference sequence). The DNA for the CDR3 is TGTGCCAGCAGTTATGGGGGGTCGTATCATTCACCCCTCCACTTT. Its protein product is CASSYGGSYHSPLHF.

The rearrangement joins TRBV11-2 to TRBJ2-7, with 13 bases matching TRBD2. CDR3 length: 16 residues. CDR1 is SGHAT, CDR2 FQNNGV, per germline. V lost 5 bases to trimming and J lost 7 bases; unmatched junction nucleotides: 11. CDR3: CASSGRTSGRALEQYF. The CDR3 coding sequence is TGTGCCAGCAGCGGTCGAACTAGCGGGAGGGCCCTTGAGCAGTACTTC.

A note on this clone: At one end the junction does not follow the germline gene, possibly because of a read error. The V and J genes are TRBV5-1 and TRBJ1-1; TRBD1 is a possible D gene (5 bases). Germline V gives CDR1 SGHRS, CDR2 YFSETQ. The CDR3 runs 14 residues. CDR3 residues: CASSSQGSPTEDFF. CDR3 nucleotide sequence: TGCGCCAGCAGCTCTCAGGGTTCACCCACTGAAGATTTCTTT.

The chain links TRBV28 to TRBJ1-2, with D unclear. This CDR3 is 18 amino acids long. V was cut by 3 bases and J by 6 bases, with 26 bases left in between. Germline V gene lookup returns CDR1 MDHEN and CDR2 SYDVKM. In DNA form, the CDR3 reads TGTGCCAGCAGTTTCCCCCCGTCAGGCGACCCAACCCTGGATGGCTACACCTTC. The encoded protein is CASSFPPSGDPTLDGYTF.

This chain joins TRBV25-1 and TRBJ2-2, with 8 nucleotides matching TRBD2. The germline V gene encodes CDR1 MGHDK and CDR2 SYGVNS. V shed 3 bases, J shed 2 bases, and the junction held 8 bases outside the gene matches. This CDR3 is 17 amino acids long. The chain's CDR3 is CASSEGVLAGNTGELFF. CDR3 DNA: TGTGCCAGCAGTGAGGGGGTTTTAGCGGGAAACACCGGGGAGCTGTTTTTT.

This chain uses TRBV27 with TRBJ1-2; no clear D. Germline CDR1 is MNHEY and CDR2 is SMNVEV (reference sequence). The CDR3 covers 13 residues. Trimming took 10 bases from V and 4 from J, leaving 16 bases between them. As DNA, the CDR3 is TGTGCCACCAAACGAGGGTTACTCTATGGCTACACCTTC. Translating gives CATKRGLLYGYTF.

The rearrangement links TRBV7-2 to TRBJ1-2, with TRBD1 matching 8 bases. The CDR3 spans 17 residues. Germline CDR1 is SGHTA and CDR2 is FQGNSA. J lost 4 bases, V lost 5 bases, and 15 bases had no gene match. This CDR3 is CASSPRTGWGAGYGYTF. The CDR3 DNA is TGTGCCAGCAGCCCCCGGACAGGGTGGGGAGCGGGCTATGGCTACACCTTC.

This sequence joins TRBV7-2 and TRBJ1-1; the match to TRBD1 covers 9 bases. The CDR3 spans 14 residues. Germline values: CDR1 SGHTA, CDR2 FQGNSA. V lost 3 bases and J lost 7; bases outside the gene matches: 6. The CDR3 coding sequence is TGTGCCAGCAGCTTCCACAGGGGGCTTATTGAAGCTTTCTTT. Amino acid sequence: CASSFHRGLIEAFF.

The V and J genes are TRBV5-4 and TRBJ1-6; weak D call: TRBD1 (5 bases). V dropped 3 bases and J dropped 7 bases, with 11 bases sitting between them. Germline CDR1 SGHNT, CDR2 YYREEE (reference sequence). The CDR3 extends over 14 amino acids. The DNA for the CDR3 is TGTGCCAGCAGCTCAAGGACAAACAATTCACCCCTCCACTTT. Translation gives CASSSRTNNSPLHF.

The chain has TRBV29-1 and TRBJ2-7; D remains unclear. In germline, CDR1 is SQVTM, CDR2 ANQGSEA. CDR3 length: 12 amino acids. Trimming took off 7 bases at V and 3 bases at J, with 13 bases between the two ends. The CDR3 nucleotides read TGCAGCGCTCGGGTGACGGGCTACGAGCAGTACTTC. This sequence encodes CSARVTGYEQYF.

The chain combines TRBV9 with TRBJ2-2; possible D gene TRBD2, 5 bases. Germline CDR1 SGDLS, CDR2 YYNGEE. V was clipped by 2 bases and J by 6 bases, with 8 bases between them. The CDR3 totals 13 residues. CDR3 nucleotide sequence: TGTGCCAGCAGCGTTTCGGGATCCGGGGAGCTGTTTTTT. Translation gives CASSVSGSGELFF.

The J gene is TRBJ2-2, the V gene TRBV11-2; 8 bases match TRBD1. V trimming: 5 bases; J trimming: 7 bases; junction bases outside the gene matches: 9. Germline values: CDR1 SGHAT, CDR2 FQNNGV. The CDR3 length is 15 residues. CDR3 nucleotide sequence: TGTGCCAGCAGCACCCGGACAGGGTTCGGCGGGGAGCTGTTTTTT. It translates to CASSTRTGFGGELFF.

J is TRBJ1-2 and V is TRBV5-4; 10 bases match TRBD1. Germline CDR1 is SGHNT and CDR2 is YYREEE (reference sequence). The CDR3 loop spans 15 amino acids. V shed 4 bases and J 8 bases; nucleotides not matched to a gene: 11. The CDR3 sequence: CASSGPGTGEWGYTF. The CDR3 nucleotides are TGTGCCAGCAGCGGACCCGGGACAGGGGAATGGGGCTACACCTTC.

V and J are TRBV5-1 and TRBJ2-5; 8 bases line up with TRBD1. CDR1 is SGHRS and CDR2 is YFSETQ in the germline V gene. J was trimmed by 1 base and V by 3 bases; bases with no gene match: 2. The CDR3 runs 14 residues. The CDR3 nucleotides read TGCGCCAGCAGCTGGACAGGGACCCAAGAGACCCAGTACTTC. Residues: CASSWTGTQETQYF.

This sequence joins TRBV27 and TRBJ2-7; D is possibly TRBD1 (5 bases). Germline V lookup: CDR1 MNHEY, CDR2 SMNVEV (reference sequence). V was cut by 5 bases and J by 3 bases, with 11 bases left in between. This CDR3 contains 13 residues. The CDR3 DNA reads TGTGCCAGCAGTGATGCAGACAGCTACGAGCAGTACTTC. It translates to CASSDADSYEQYF.

The rearrangement joins TRBV5-4 to TRBJ1-2; D remains ambiguous. Germline V lookup: CDR1 SGHNT, CDR2 YYREEE (reference sequence). The CDR3 runs to 14 residues. V lost 1 base to trimming and J lost 2 bases, with 9 bases between them. The CDR3 sequence is CASSLSPENYGYTF. CDR3 sequence (DNA): TGTGCCAGCAGCTTGTCCCCGGAGAACTATGGCTACACCTTC.

The chain carries TRBV5-1 and TRBJ2-3, with no clear D. The CDR3 loop spans 14 amino acids. Germline loops: CDR1 SGHRS, CDR2 YFSETQ. The germline V and J ends were trimmed by 0 bases and 4 bases, with 9 bases remaining between them. The CDR3 here is CASSLGGSSDTQYF. The CDR3 DNA sequence: TGCGCCAGCAGCTTGGGAGGCAGCTCAGATACGCAGTATTTT.

The V gene is TRBV9, the J gene TRBJ2-7; 14 positions agree with TRBD2. The length of the CDR3 is 16 residues. Trimming cost V 4 bases and J 4 bases; bases outside gene matches: 7. Germline V gives CDR1 SGDLS, CDR2 YYNGEE. The CDR3 loop is CASSSSGTSGSYEQYF. The CDR3 nucleotides read TGTGCCAGCAGCTCGTCCGGGACTAGCGGGAGTTACGAGCAGTACTTC.

The chain employs TRBV30 and TRBJ1-2; possibly TRBD1 for D (6 bases). The CDR3 is 14 residues long. V was trimmed by 2 bases and J by 2 bases, leaving 12 bases between them. In germline, CDR1 is GTSNPN, CDR2 SVGIG (reference sequence). CDR3 sequence reads: CAWSLGQTNYGYTF. The CDR3 coding sequence is TGTGCCTGGAGTCTCGGACAGACCAACTATGGCTACACCTTC.

The J gene is TRBJ1-2, the V gene TRBV4-2, with D possibly TRBD1 on 5 matching bases. The germline V gene has CDR1 LGHNA and CDR2 YNFKEQ. V was shortened by 0 bases and J by 7 bases, with 15 bases between the two germline ends. The CDR3 totals 15 residues. CDR3 DNA: TGTGCCAGCAGCCAAGATCACCAGGGTATGGGTGGCTACACCTTC. It is translated as CASSQDHQGMGGYTF.

V and J are TRBV5-1 and TRBJ2-1, with D perhaps matching TRBD2 (6 bases). The CDR3 sequence is 15 residues long. The germline V and J ends were trimmed by 0 bases and 3 bases, with 10 bases remaining between them. The germline V gene encodes CDR1 SGHRS and CDR2 YFSETQ. The CDR3, as DNA: TGCGCCAGCAGCTTGGTCGACGGGGGCTACAATGAGCAGTTCTTC. Amino acid sequence: CASSLVDGGYNEQFF. The entire variable domain, with the rest obtained from reference TRBV5-1 and TRBJ2-1, is as follows: KAGVTQTPRYLIKTRGQQVTLSCSPISGHRSVSWYQQTPGQGLQFLFEYFSETQRNKGNFPGRFSGRQFSNSRSEMNVSTLELGDSALYLCASSLVDGGYNEQFFGPGTRLTVL.

J is TRBJ2-7 and V is TRBV6-1; 7 positions match TRBD1. CDR3 size: 15 residues. The V segment lost 6 bases and the J segment 1 base; nucleotides outside the gene matches: 9. Germline-derived CDR1 and CDR2 are MNHNS and SASEGT. The CDR3 coding sequence is TGTGCCAGCAGGCCCAGGGGGAATCCGTCCTACGAGCAGTACTTC. Protein product: CASRPRGNPSYEQYF.

J is TRBJ2-7 and V is TRBV9, with a tentative D call TRBD2 (6 bases). The CDR3 totals 16 residues. V lost 0 bases and J lost 4, with 17 bases in between. Germline CDR1 reads SGDLS; CDR2 reads YYNGEE. The CDR3 spells CASSVGILADTYEQYF. CDR3 sequence (DNA): TGTGCCAGCAGCGTAGGAATCTTAGCGGATACTTACGAGCAGTACTTC. Using reference TRBV9 and TRBJ2-7 for the parts outside the CDR3, the full variable domain is DSGVTQTPKHLITATGQRVTLRCSPRSGDLSVYWYQQSLDQGLQFLIQYYNGEERAKGNILERFSAQQFPDLHSELNLSSLELGDSALYFCASSVGILADTYEQYFGPGTRLTVT.

The rearrangement joins TRBV9 to TRBJ1-1; D is possibly TRBD1 (6 bases). This CDR3 has 13 amino acids. Trimming stripped 3 bases from V and 4 bases from J, with 10 bases between. Germline V gives CDR1 SGDLS, CDR2 YYNGEE. CDR3: CASSEGGTTEAFF. The CDR3 nucleotides read TGTGCCAGCAGCGAGGGGGGGACCACTGAAGCTTTCTTT. The full variable domain, in which reference TRBV9 and TRBJ1-1 provide the parts outside the CDR3, is DSGVTQTPKHLITATGQRVTLRCSPRSGDLSVYWYQQSLDQGLQFLIQYYNGEERAKGNILERFSAQQFPDLHSELNLSSLELGDSALYFCASSEGGTTEAFFGQGTRLTVV.